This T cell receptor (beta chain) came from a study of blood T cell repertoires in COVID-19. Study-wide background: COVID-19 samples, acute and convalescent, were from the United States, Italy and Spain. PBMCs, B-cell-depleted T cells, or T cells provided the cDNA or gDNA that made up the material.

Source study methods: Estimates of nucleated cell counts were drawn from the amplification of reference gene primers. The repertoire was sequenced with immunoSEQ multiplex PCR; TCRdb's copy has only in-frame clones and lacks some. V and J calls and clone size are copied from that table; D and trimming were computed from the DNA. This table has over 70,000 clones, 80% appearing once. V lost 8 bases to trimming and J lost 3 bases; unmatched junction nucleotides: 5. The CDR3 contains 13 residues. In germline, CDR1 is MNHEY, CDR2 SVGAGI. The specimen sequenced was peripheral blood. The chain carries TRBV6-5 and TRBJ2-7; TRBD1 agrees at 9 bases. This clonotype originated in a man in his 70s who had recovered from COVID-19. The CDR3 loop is CASWDREYYEQYF. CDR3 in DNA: TGTGCCAGCTGGGACAGGGAATACTACGAGCAGTACTTC.